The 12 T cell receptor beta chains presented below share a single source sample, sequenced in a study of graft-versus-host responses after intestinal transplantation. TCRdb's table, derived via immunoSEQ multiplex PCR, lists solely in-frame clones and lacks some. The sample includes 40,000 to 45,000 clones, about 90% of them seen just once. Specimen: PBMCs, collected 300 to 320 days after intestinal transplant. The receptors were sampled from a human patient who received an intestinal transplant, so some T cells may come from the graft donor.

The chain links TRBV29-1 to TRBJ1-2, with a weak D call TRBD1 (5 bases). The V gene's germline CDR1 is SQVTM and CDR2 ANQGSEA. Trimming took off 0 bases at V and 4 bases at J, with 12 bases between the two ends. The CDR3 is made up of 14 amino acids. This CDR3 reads CSVEDSIGGYGYTF. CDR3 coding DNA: TGCAGCGTTGAAGATTCTATCGGGGGCTATGGCTACACCTTC.

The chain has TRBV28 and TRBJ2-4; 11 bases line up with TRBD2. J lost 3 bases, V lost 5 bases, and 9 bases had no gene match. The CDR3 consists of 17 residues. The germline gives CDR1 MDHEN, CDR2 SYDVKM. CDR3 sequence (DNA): TGTGCCAGCAGTCCCTTAGCGGGAGGGCCGGGCAAAAACATTCAGTACTTC. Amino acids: CASSPLAGGPGKNIQYF.

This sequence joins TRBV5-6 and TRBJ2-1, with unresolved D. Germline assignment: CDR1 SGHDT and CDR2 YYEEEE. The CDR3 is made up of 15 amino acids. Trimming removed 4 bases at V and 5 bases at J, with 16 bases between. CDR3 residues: CASSNRALGNNEQFF. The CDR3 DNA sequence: TGTGCCAGCAGCAACCGGGCCCTGGGAAACAATGAGCAGTTCTTC.

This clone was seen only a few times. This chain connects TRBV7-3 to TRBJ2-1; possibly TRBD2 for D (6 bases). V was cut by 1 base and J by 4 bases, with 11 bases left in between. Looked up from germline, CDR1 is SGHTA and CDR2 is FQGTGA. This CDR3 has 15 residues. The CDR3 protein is CASSLIGREYNEQFF. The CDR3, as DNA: TGTGCCAGCAGCTTAATTGGACGGGAGTACAATGAGCAGTTCTTC. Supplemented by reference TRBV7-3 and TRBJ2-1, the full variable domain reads GAGVSQTPSNKVTEKGKYVELRCDPISGHTALYWYRQSLGQGPEFLIYFQGTGAADDSGLPNDRFFAVRPEGSVSTLKIQRTERGDSAVYLCASSLIGREYNEQFFGPGTRLTVL.

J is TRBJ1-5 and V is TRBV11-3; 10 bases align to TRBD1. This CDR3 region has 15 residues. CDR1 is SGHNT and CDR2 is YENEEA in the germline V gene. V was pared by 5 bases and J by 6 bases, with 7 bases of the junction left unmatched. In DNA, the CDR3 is TGTGCCAGCAGCCGGGGACAGGGGATTACTCAGCCCCAGCATTTT. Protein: CASSRGQGITQPQHF.

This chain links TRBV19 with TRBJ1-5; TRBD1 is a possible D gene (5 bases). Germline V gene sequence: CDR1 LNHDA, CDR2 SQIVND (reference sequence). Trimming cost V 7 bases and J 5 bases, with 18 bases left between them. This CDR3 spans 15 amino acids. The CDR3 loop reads CASTLWGGRDQPQHF. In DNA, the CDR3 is TGTGCCAGTACCCTGTGGGGGGGTCGGGATCAGCCCCAGCATTTT.

Here the CDR3 reads CASSAGPIYEQYF. The DNA for the CDR3 is TGCGCCAGCAGCGCCGGCCCGATCTACGAGCAGTACTTC. The rearrangement links TRBV5-1 to TRBJ2-7; D ambiguous. The V gene's germline CDR1 is SGHRS and CDR2 YFSETQ. The CDR3 length is 13 residues. V was pared by 4 bases and J by 3 bases, with 11 bases between.

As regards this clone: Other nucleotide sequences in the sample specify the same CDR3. The CDR3 nucleotides read TGTGCCAGCAGCAAAGAGATAGGGGGGCCCAAAATTTCGAACACTGAAGCTTTCTTT. Encoded protein: CASSKEIGGPKISNTEAFF. This chain joins TRBV21-1 and TRBJ1-1. TRBV21-1 corresponds to a pseudogene. This CDR3 region has 19 residues.

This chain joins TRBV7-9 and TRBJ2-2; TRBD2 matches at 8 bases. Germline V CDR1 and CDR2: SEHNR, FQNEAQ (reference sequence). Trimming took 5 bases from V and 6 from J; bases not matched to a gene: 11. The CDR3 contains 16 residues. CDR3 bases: TGTGCCAGCAGCCCTCGGACTAGCACCCGCTCCGGGGAGCTGTTTTTT. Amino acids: CASSPRTSTRSGELFF.

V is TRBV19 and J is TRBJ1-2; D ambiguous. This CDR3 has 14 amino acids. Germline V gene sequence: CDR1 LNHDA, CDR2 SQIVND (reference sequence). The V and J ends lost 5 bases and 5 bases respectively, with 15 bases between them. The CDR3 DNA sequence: TGTGCCAGTAGTTCCCCCGTACGGCCGTATGGCTACACCTTC. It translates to CASSSPVRPYGYTF.

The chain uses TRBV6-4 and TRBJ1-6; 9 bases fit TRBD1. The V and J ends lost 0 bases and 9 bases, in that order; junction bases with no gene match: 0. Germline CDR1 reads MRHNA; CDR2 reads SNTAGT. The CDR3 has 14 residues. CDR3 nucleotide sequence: TGTGCCAGCAGTGACTCACAGGGGGCTTCACCCCTCCACTTT. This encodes CASSDSQGASPLHF.

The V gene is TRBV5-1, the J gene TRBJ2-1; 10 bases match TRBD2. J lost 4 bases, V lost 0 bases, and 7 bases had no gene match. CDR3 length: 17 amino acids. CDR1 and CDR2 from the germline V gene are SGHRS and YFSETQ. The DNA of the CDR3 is TGCGCCAGCAGCTTGGAGGGACTAGCGCCTACTTACAATGAGCAGTTCTTC. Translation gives CASSLEGLAPTYNEQFF.